This T cell receptor beta chain was profiled in a study of identical twins. Study conclusions and caveats: Not following the same donors, the study drew its conclusions from cross-sectional statistical analysis. For cord blood, abundant beta clonotypes had fewer insertions, unlike memory repertoires, which showed none. Partial confounding of zero-insertion analyses by invariant MAIT and iNKT cells was possible.

The CDR3 contains 13 residues. In germline, CDR1 is SEHNR, CDR2 FQNEAQ (reference sequence). The V end lost 6 bases, the J end lost 1 base, and 9 bases lay between the germline ends. This clonotype was observed many times. Its specificity is unknown. Each CDR3 protein gets one entry after TCRdb re-called the 5' RACE reads with MiXCR. The data contain about 330,000 distinct CDR3 sequences, 9% to 15% of them singletons. The data also belong to a second study, concerning yellow fever vaccine responses in identical twins.

This chain joins TRBV7-9 and TRBJ1-1; D gene ambiguous. The sequence derives from a woman aged 18 to 35 in good health. Sequences were obtained from CD8+ T cells sorted from blood. The CDR3 region is CASRKGGNTEAFF. The CDR3 bases are TGTGCCAGCAGGAAAGGAGGGAACACTGAAGCTTTCTTT.